These T cell receptor beta chains were read from a single sample in a study of OX40 agonist ivuxolimab in advanced cancers. The protocol was immunoSEQ multiplex PCR, while the TCRdb copy is restricted to in-frame clones and leaves out a portion. The sample contains 65,000 to 70,000 clones, 65% to 85% of which appear only once. The starting material was CD4+ or CD8+ T cells sorted from blood, obtained in a trial of the OX40 agonist ivuxolimab. The receptors were sampled from an adult with an advanced solid tumor such as melanoma, head and neck, liver or kidney cancer. The CDR3 runs from the conserved cysteine through the conserved F or W. D genes are given only for firm matches. The size of a clone is reported for some rows only, either as once, few or many, or as a class for expanded clones.

j_call: TRBJ2-7; d_call: .; clone_size: .; v_call: TRBV7-2; cdr3_nt: TGTGCCAGCAGTTCCTCCCGGTCCTACGAGCAGTACTTC; cdr3_aa: CASSSSRSYEQYF
j_call: TRBJ2-5; d_call: TRBD2; clone_size: .; v_call: TRBV7-2; cdr3_nt: TGTGCCAGCAGCGTACTTAGCGGGAGTACTTTAGGGACCCAGTACTTC; cdr3_aa: CASSVLSGSTLGTQYF
j_call: TRBJ1-2; d_call: .; clone_size: .; v_call: TRBV7-2; cdr3_nt: TGTGCCAGCAGCCAACAGGCCCGAGGGGAGTATGGCTACACCTTC; cdr3_aa: CASSQQARGEYGYTF
j_call: TRBJ1-1; d_call: .; clone_size: .; v_call: TRBV5-6; cdr3_nt: TGTGCCAGCAGCTCGGAGCAACTGGGGCGCCGGAACACTGAAGCTTTCTTT; cdr3_aa: CASSSEQLGRRNTEAFF
j_call: TRBJ2-1; d_call: TRBD1; clone_size: .; v_call: TRBV5-1; cdr3_nt: TGCGCCAGCAGCTTCGGGACAGGGGGCATTTATGAGCAGTTCTTC; cdr3_aa: CASSFGTGGIYEQFF
j_call: TRBJ2-7; d_call: .; clone_size: .; v_call: TRBV5-6; cdr3_nt: TGTGCCAGCAGTTCCGGGAACTACGAGCAGTACTTC; cdr3_aa: CASSSGNYEQYF
j_call: TRBJ2-4; d_call: .; clone_size: .; v_call: TRBV5-1; cdr3_nt: TGCGCCAGCAGCTTGGAAGGTGCGCCGGGCAAAAACATTCAGTACTTC; cdr3_aa: CASSLEGAPGKNIQYF
j_call: TRBJ2-7; d_call: .; clone_size: once; v_call: TRBV5-4; cdr3_nt: TGTGCCAGCAGCTTCTTGACAGATGTGGGAGAGCAGTACTTC; cdr3_aa: CASSFLTDVGEQYF
j_call: TRBJ2-5; d_call: .; clone_size: .; v_call: TRBV21-1; cdr3_nt: TGTGCCAGCAGCAAAAGGGGACTAGCGGGGGAAGAGACCCAGTACTTC; cdr3_aa: CASSKRGLAGEETQYF
j_call: TRBJ2-1; d_call: TRBD2; clone_size: few; v_call: TRBV7-2; cdr3_nt: TGTGCCAGCCGAGGGGGTTGGCGGGGGGCAGGCAATGAGCAGTTCTTC; cdr3_aa: CASRGGWRGAGNEQFF
j_call: TRBJ2-1; d_call: .; clone_size: .; v_call: TRBV28; cdr3_nt: TGTGCCAGCAGGACAAGTCGGATTCCAGGCAATGAGCAGTTCTTC; cdr3_aa: CASRTSRIPGNEQFF
j_call: TRBJ1-1; d_call: .; clone_size: .; v_call: TRBV6-1; cdr3_nt: TGTGCCAGCAGTCTGCAGGGCATGAACACTGAAGCTTTCTTT; cdr3_aa: CASSLQGMNTEAFF
j_call: TRBJ1-1; d_call: .; clone_size: .; v_call: TRBV11-2; cdr3_nt: TGTGCCAGCAGCTTAGGGGGCGCTTTGACTGAAGCTTTCTTT; cdr3_aa: CASSLGGALTEAFF
j_call: TRBJ1-2; d_call: TRBD1; clone_size: .; v_call: TRBV5-8; cdr3_nt: TGTGCCAGCAGCCGCGGGAGGGGGCAGAACTATGGCTACACCTTC; cdr3_aa: CASSRGRGQNYGYTF
j_call: TRBJ2-3; d_call: .; clone_size: .; v_call: TRBV9; cdr3_nt: TGTGCCAGCAGCCGTTCCGACATAAATACGCAGTATTTT; cdr3_aa: CASSRSDINTQYF
j_call: TRBJ2-5; d_call: .; clone_size: few; v_call: TRBV30; cdr3_nt: TGTGCCTGGAATCTACCCGCGGGGACCCAGTACTTC; cdr3_aa: CAWNLPAGTQYF
j_call: TRBJ2-4; d_call: .; clone_size: .; v_call: TRBV21-1; cdr3_nt: TGTGCCAGCAGCAAAGGAACTAGCGGGGGGACCAAAAACATTCAGTACTTC; cdr3_aa: CASSKGTSGGTKNIQYF
j_call: TRBJ1-2; d_call: .; clone_size: .; v_call: TRBV6-5; cdr3_nt: TGTGCCAGCAGTTACGGGAATTTCTATGGCTACACCTTC; cdr3_aa: CASSYGNFYGYTF
j_call: TRBJ2-3; d_call: .; clone_size: once; v_call: TRBV19; cdr3_nt: TGTGCCAGTACCTCGGAAGGATCTAGCACAGATACGCAGTATTTT; cdr3_aa: CASTSEGSSTDTQYF
j_call: TRBJ2-7; d_call: TRBD1; clone_size: .; v_call: TRBV6-1; cdr3_nt: TGTGCCAGCATCAACCGGGACAGGGGTGCCTACGAGCAGTACTTC; cdr3_aa: CASINRDRGAYEQYF
j_call: TRBJ2-7; d_call: .; clone_size: .; v_call: TRBV7-2; cdr3_nt: TGTGCCAGCAGCTTTAAGCGCGAGCAGTACTTC; cdr3_aa: CASSFKREQYF
j_call: TRBJ2-5; d_call: .; clone_size: once; v_call: TRBV6-6; cdr3_nt: TGTGCCAGCAGTCCCCCCTCTGAGACCCAGTACTTC; cdr3_aa: CASSPPSETQYF
j_call: TRBJ2-1; d_call: TRBD2; clone_size: .; v_call: TRBV7-2; cdr3_nt: TGTGCCAGCAGCTCCTCGACTAGCGGGGGGTTTACATACAATGAGCAGTTCTTC; cdr3_aa: CASSSSTSGGFTYNEQFF
j_call: TRBJ1-1; d_call: .; clone_size: .; v_call: TRBV29-1; cdr3_nt: TGCAGCGTTAATGACGCTGGCACTGAAGCTTTCTTT; cdr3_aa: CSVNDAGTEAFF
j_call: TRBJ2-2; d_call: .; clone_size: .; v_call: TRBV6-1; cdr3_nt: TGTGCCAGCAGTTATGCCGGGGAGCTGTTTTTT; cdr3_aa: CASSYAGELFF
j_call: TRBJ2-3; d_call: .; clone_size: .; v_call: TRBV19; cdr3_nt: TGTGCCAGTTCCGGACCGGGGACAGATACGCAGTATTTT; cdr3_aa: CASSGPGTDTQYF
j_call: TRBJ2-1; d_call: .; clone_size: .; v_call: TRBV27; cdr3_nt: TGTGCCAGCAGTTTCGGGATCCGCAATGAGCAGTTCTTC; cdr3_aa: CASSFGIRNEQFF
j_call: TRBJ2-1; d_call: .; clone_size: .; v_call: TRBV4-2; cdr3_nt: TGTGCCAGCAGCCAAGCGGGGAATATGGATGAGCAGTTCTTC; cdr3_aa: CASSQAGNMDEQFF
j_call: TRBJ1-4; d_call: .; clone_size: .; v_call: TRBV5-1; cdr3_nt: TGCGCCAGCAGCTTGGTAGGCGGGGGGAACGAAAAACTGTTTTTT; cdr3_aa: CASSLVGGGNEKLFF
j_call: TRBJ1-1; d_call: TRBD1; clone_size: .; v_call: TRBV19; cdr3_nt: TGTGCCAGTACCAGGGGGCGAACTGAAGCTTTCTTT; cdr3_aa: CASTRGRTEAFF
j_call: TRBJ2-7; d_call: TRBD1; clone_size: few; v_call: TRBV7-2; cdr3_nt: TGTGCCAGCAGCTGGGGACAGGGCTACGAGCAGTACTTC; cdr3_aa: CASSWGQGYEQYF
j_call: TRBJ2-3; d_call: TRBD1; clone_size: .; v_call: TRBV7-3; cdr3_nt: TGTGCCAGCAGCTTAAGCCAGGGGGCGAAAGATACGCAGTATTTT; cdr3_aa: CASSLSQGAKDTQYF
j_call: TRBJ2-3; d_call: .; clone_size: .; v_call: TRBV4-2; cdr3_nt: TGTGCCAGCAGCCAAGATCACGGGGTAGGCACAGATACGCAGTATTTT; cdr3_aa: CASSQDHGVGTDTQYF
j_call: TRBJ1-2; d_call: .; clone_size: medium-sized; v_call: TRBV5-1; cdr3_nt: TGCGCCAGCAGCTTGACCGTCGGTTATGGCTACACCTTC; cdr3_aa: CASSLTVGYGYTF
j_call: TRBJ2-7; d_call: .; clone_size: .; v_call: TRBV5-6; cdr3_nt: TGTGCCAGCAGCTTGCTCGGGAGCTACGAGCAGTACTTC; cdr3_aa: CASSLLGSYEQYF
j_call: TRBJ2-2; d_call: .; clone_size: .; v_call: TRBV7-2; cdr3_nt: TGTGCCAGCAGCCTTAAGGGTAACACCGGGGAGCTGTTTTTT; cdr3_aa: CASSLKGNTGELFF
j_call: TRBJ1-1; d_call: .; clone_size: .; v_call: TRBV19; cdr3_nt: TGTGCCAGTACCATATCCGATTGGGGAACCATGAACACTGAAGCTTTCTTT; cdr3_aa: CASTISDWGTMNTEAFF
j_call: TRBJ2-1; d_call: .; clone_size: .; v_call: TRBV7-2; cdr3_nt: TGTGCCAGCAGCTTAGCCCCACGTCGGGACACGGCCTACAATGAGCAGTTCTTC; cdr3_aa: CASSLAPRRDTAYNEQFF
j_call: TRBJ1-4; d_call: .; clone_size: .; v_call: TRBV7-8; cdr3_nt: TGTGCCAGCAGCCGCGGGCAGTACGATGAAAAACTGTTTTTT; cdr3_aa: CASSRGQYDEKLFF
j_call: TRBJ1-2; d_call: TRBD1; clone_size: .; v_call: TRBV28; cdr3_nt: TGTGCCAGCAGTTTAGGTGGGACAGCACCCCAGGGGGGCTACACCTTC; cdr3_aa: CASSLGGTAPQGGYTF
j_call: TRBJ1-2; d_call: TRBD1; clone_size: few; v_call: TRBV6-5; cdr3_nt: TGTGCCAGCAGCTACACAGGGGGCGCAGGCTATGGCTACACCTTC; cdr3_aa: CASSYTGGAGYGYTF
j_call: TRBJ2-7; d_call: TRBD1; clone_size: .; v_call: TRBV7-8; cdr3_nt: TGTGCCAGCAGCCCCCGGGACAGCTCCTACGAGCAGTACTTC; cdr3_aa: CASSPRDSSYEQYF
j_call: TRBJ1-1; d_call: TRBD1; clone_size: .; v_call: TRBV7-9; cdr3_nt: TGTGCCAGCAGCTCGGGACAGACGAACACTGAAGCTTTCTTT; cdr3_aa: CASSSGQTNTEAFF
j_call: TRBJ2-1; d_call: .; clone_size: .; v_call: TRBV19; cdr3_nt: TGTGCCAGTAGTTGGGGGAGGAGCTCCTACAATGAGCAGTTCTTC; cdr3_aa: CASSWGRSSYNEQFF
j_call: TRBJ2-2; d_call: .; clone_size: .; v_call: TRBV19; cdr3_nt: TGTGCCAGTAGTATCGGCTCAGAGGTCGGGGAGCTGTTTTTT; cdr3_aa: CASSIGSEVGELFF
j_call: TRBJ1-5; d_call: .; clone_size: .; v_call: TRBV6-1; cdr3_nt: TGTGCCAGCAGTGTGAGCACTAATCAGCCCCAGCATTTT; cdr3_aa: CASSVSTNQPQHF
j_call: TRBJ2-4; d_call: .; clone_size: .; v_call: TRBV19; cdr3_nt: TGTGCCAGTAGTATAGGCAGGGACAAAAACATTCAGTACTTC; cdr3_aa: CASSIGRDKNIQYF
j_call: TRBJ1-4; d_call: TRBD1; clone_size: .; v_call: TRBV5-1; cdr3_nt: TGCGCCAGCAGTTATTTGGGGACAGGGACTGAAAAACTGTTTTTT; cdr3_aa: CASSYLGTGTEKLFF
j_call: TRBJ2-5; d_call: .; clone_size: .; v_call: TRBV23-1; cdr3_nt: TGCGCCAGCAGTCAATCGTGGGGAGTAGGAGAGACCCAGTACTTC; cdr3_aa: CASSQSWGVGETQYF
j_call: TRBJ1-1; d_call: .; clone_size: .; v_call: TRBV6-1; cdr3_nt: TGTGCCAGCAGTGAAGCGCAGGGAAGAGCTGAAGCTTTCTTT; cdr3_aa: CASSEAQGRAEAFF